Described below is a single T cell receptor (beta chain) sequence and its context. The sample is drawn from a study of PD-L1 blockade in urothelial cancer. Overall study context: Bladder-origin urothelial cancer in males covered most of the roughly 29 patients. After treatment start, blood was analyzed at 3 weeks (second dose) and at 6 weeks.

The study enrolled patients with locally advanced or metastatic urothelial carcinoma. Generated by immunoSEQ multiplex PCR, the TCRdb table keeps only in-frame clones and is missing some. The table lists 50,000 to 55,000 clones, about 72% of them singletons. Germline CDR1 is SQVTM and CDR2 is ANQGSEA. The CDR3 length is 14 residues. Losses at the gene ends were 4 bases for V and 4 bases for J; bases not matched to a gene: 6. This specimen was PBMCs, taken around atezolizumab (anti-PD-L1) treatment. This receptor was taken from a man between 65 and 80 years old with urothelial cancer. The chain joins TRBV29-1 to TRBJ2-5; 10 positions match TRBD1. The CDR3 bases are TGCAGCGTTGGGCGGGACAGGGGAGGAGAGACCCAGTACTTC. Protein product: CSVGRDRGGETQYF.